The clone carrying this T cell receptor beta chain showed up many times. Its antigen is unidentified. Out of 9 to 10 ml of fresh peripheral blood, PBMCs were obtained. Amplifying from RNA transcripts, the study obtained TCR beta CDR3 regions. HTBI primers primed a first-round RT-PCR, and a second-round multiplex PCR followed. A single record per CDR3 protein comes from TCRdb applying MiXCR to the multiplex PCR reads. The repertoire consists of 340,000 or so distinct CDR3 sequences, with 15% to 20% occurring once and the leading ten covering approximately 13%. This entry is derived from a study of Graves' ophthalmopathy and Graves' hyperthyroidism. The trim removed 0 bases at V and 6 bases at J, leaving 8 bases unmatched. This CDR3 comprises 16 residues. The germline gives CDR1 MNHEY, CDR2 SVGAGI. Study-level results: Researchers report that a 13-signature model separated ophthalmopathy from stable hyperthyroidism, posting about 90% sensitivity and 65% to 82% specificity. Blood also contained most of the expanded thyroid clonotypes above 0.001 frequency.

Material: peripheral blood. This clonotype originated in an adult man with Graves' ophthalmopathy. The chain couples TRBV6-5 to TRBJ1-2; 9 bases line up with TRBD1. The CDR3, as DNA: TGTGCCAGCAGTTACTCAGGGGGACAGGGAAAAGATGGCTACACCTTC. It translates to CASSYSGGQGKDGYTF.